This TCR beta chain appears in the sequencing data of a study of T cells in Graves' hyperthyroidism and ophthalmopathy. Study summary: At initial diagnosis, before any treatment had begun, peripheral blood was obtained.

Losses at the gene ends were 0 bases for V and 4 bases for J; bases not matched to a gene: 5. This CDR3 region has 15 residues. Per germline, CDR1 SGHTA and CDR2 FQGNSA. The study, taken as a whole, reports: The blood repertoire included most of the expanded thyroid clonotypes above 0.001.

Amplification targeted TCR beta CDR3 regions from RNA transcripts. The primer set for the first-round RT-PCR of the TCR CDR3 was HTBI. TCRdb analysed the multiplex PCR reads with MiXCR anew, one entry per CDR3 protein. The table lists approximately 600,000 distinct CDR3 sequences, about 15% of them singletons. Those patients with uncontrolled infection, other autoimmune disease, pregnancy or lactation were excluded. The diagnoses drew upon clinical symptoms, serum thyroxine and TRAb, thyroid ultrasound and orbital computed tomography. This clonotype was detected many times. The antigen remains undetermined.

The specimen sequenced was blood. The chain links TRBV7-2 to TRBJ2-7, with 8 positions matching TRBD2. The receptor was isolated from a woman between 40 and 50 years old with Graves' ophthalmopathy. The CDR3 sequence is CASSLASGVVYEQYF. The CDR3 DNA reads as TGTGCCAGCAGCTTAGCTAGCGGGGTTGTTTACGAGCAGTACTTC.